These 21 T cell receptor beta chains originate from one sample sequenced in a study of cytomegalovirus exposure and HLA in healthy donors. This PCR relied on a set of 60 Vbeta primers and 13 Jbeta primers. The assay was immunoSEQ multiplex PCR, and TCRdb's table has in-frame clones only and misses some. The profile shows approximately 150,000 clones, 84% of them singletons. Material: PBMCs. These TCRs come from a girl aged 5 to 17 in good health and CMV-seropositive.

The chain links TRBV10-3 to TRBJ1-1; 7 bases match TRBD1. Trimming took 0 bases from V and 11 from J; bases not matched to a gene: 9. The CDR3 covers 14 residues. The germline V gene encodes CDR1 ENHRY and CDR2 SYGVKD. The chain's CDR3 is CAISESNRGQLAFF. The CDR3 DNA sequence: TGTGCCATCAGTGAGTCGAACAGGGGACAATTGGCTTTCTTT.

V is TRBV5-1 and J is TRBJ1-1, with D hard to call. The CDR3 runs to 14 residues. CDR1 and CDR2 from the germline V gene are SGHRS and YFSETQ. The V end lost 4 bases, the J end lost 2 bases, and 12 bases lay between the germline ends. DNA of the CDR3: TGCGCCAGCAGCAAAGAAGAGTTAAACACTGAAGCTTTCTTT. Its protein product is CASSKEELNTEAFF.

The chain links TRBV6-1 to TRBJ1-1, with D possibly TRBD1 on 6 matching bases. The CDR3 contains 14 residues. Trimming took 8 bases from V and 1 from J, leaving 14 bases between them. Germline-derived CDR1 and CDR2 are MNHNS and SASEGT. CDR3 sequence reads: CASQKAGENTEAFF. The CDR3 DNA follows: TGTGCCAGCCAAAAGGCAGGGGAGAACACTGAAGCTTTCTTT.

The CDR3 region is CASSLGGRANTEAFF. CDR3 DNA sequence: TGCGCCAGCAGCTTGGGGGGCAGAGCAAACACTGAAGCTTTCTTT. The chain uses TRBV5-1 and TRBJ1-1; D perhaps matches TRBD1 (5 bases). V was cut by 0 bases and J by 2 bases, with 11 bases left in between. CDR1 and CDR2 (germline): SGHRS, YFSETQ. This CDR3 is built from 15 residues.

The chain combines TRBV9 with TRBJ2-5, with TRBD2 matching 10 bases. With V trimmed by 3 bases and J by 1 base, 9 bases remained unmatched. The CDR3 contains 17 residues. The germline CDR1 and CDR2 sequences are SGDLS and YYNGEE. This chain's CDR3 is CASSGGLTSGVQETQYF. DNA of the CDR3: TGTGCCAGCAGCGGAGGCCTAACTAGCGGGGTCCAAGAGACCCAGTACTTC.

The chain links TRBV7-9 to TRBJ1-1; no firm D call. This CDR3 contains 15 residues. Germline CDR1 and CDR2: SEHNR and FQNEAQ (reference sequence). Trimming took 4 bases from V and 1 from J, leaving 13 bases between them. The CDR3 sequence: CASSSFYGRNTEAFF. CDR3 nucleotide sequence: TGTGCCAGCAGCTCATTCTATGGGCGGAACACTGAAGCTTTCTTT. The full variable domain, completed using reference TRBV7-9 and TRBJ1-1, is DTGVSQNPRHKITKRGQNVTFRCDPISEHNRLYWYRQTLGQGPEFLTYFQNEAQLEKSRLLSDRFSAERPKGSFSTLEIQRTEQGDSAMYLCASSSFYGRNTEAFFGQGTRLTVV.

This clone has a handful of counts. The rearrangement joins TRBV6-5 to TRBJ2-5, with a possible D match to TRBD2 (5 bases). The CDR3 is 14 amino acids. Trimming took 6 bases from V and 2 from J, leaving 13 bases between them. Germline V gene lookup returns CDR1 MNHEY and CDR2 SVGAGI. CDR3 DNA: TGTGCCAGCAGGCCGGACTGGGTACAAGAGACCCAGTACTTC. It codes for CASRPDWVQETQYF.

This clone showed up just a few times. This chain connects TRBV7-8 to TRBJ2-7; D unresolved. In germline, CDR1 is SGHVS, CDR2 FQNEAQ. The V gene lost 1 base and the J gene lost 2 bases, with 12 bases spanning the gap. The CDR3 covers 15 residues. The CDR3 here is CASSLVRVPAYEQYF. The CDR3 DNA reads as TGTGCCAGCAGCTTAGTTCGAGTCCCGGCCTACGAGCAGTACTTC.

The V and J genes are TRBV6-7 and TRBJ2-5; TRBD1 matches at 9 bases. TRBV6-7 qualifies as an ORF whose function is uncertain. This CDR3 has 17 residues. Germline trimming cut 0 bases from V and 1 base from J; bases unmatched to any gene: 6. The CDR3 DNA is TGTGCCAGCAGTTACTCGAAAAACAGGGGGCCCCAAGAGACCCAGTACTTC. Protein sequence: CASSYSKNRGPQETQYF.

The J gene is TRBJ1-5, the V gene TRBV5-1; D possibly corresponds to TRBD1 (5 bases). CDR3 length equals 16 residues. V shed 0 bases and J shed 7 bases, with 17 bases lying between them. Germline V gene sequence: CDR1 SGHRS, CDR2 YFSETQ. CDR3 protein: CASSLDPSGLGQPQHF. The CDR3 DNA follows: TGCGCCAGCAGCTTGGACCCTTCAGGGCTTGGGCAGCCCCAGCATTTT.

The J gene is TRBJ1-6, the V gene TRBV30, with D unclear. Trimming shortened V by 3 bases and J by 10 bases, and 10 bases separated the two germline ends. This CDR3 spans 12 amino acids. CDR1 is GTSNPN, CDR2 SVGIG, per germline (reference sequence). CDR3 sequence: CAWREGWSPLHF. The CDR3, as DNA: TGTGCCTGGAGGGAGGGCTGGTCACCCCTCCACTTT.

To note about this clone: Compared with germline, one end of the junction differs, possibly owing to a read error. Within the sample, other DNA sequences also encode this same CDR3. The genes are TRBV19 and TRBJ1-1, with 8 bases lining up with TRBD1. Germline V gives CDR1 LNHDA, CDR2 SQIVND (reference sequence). CDR3 length: 18 amino acids. The CDR3 coding sequence is TGTGCCAGTAGTATGAGGGCGGAGGACAGGGAAAGTGGAACTGAAGCCTTCTTT. Protein sequence: CASSMRAEDRESGTEAFF.

The chain uses TRBV6-4 and TRBJ2-5, with 9 bases aligning to TRBD2. After removal of 4 bases from V and 5 bases from J, the junction contained 5 bases not matched to a gene. Germline CDR1 MRHNA, CDR2 SNTAGT. The CDR3 totals 14 residues. The CDR3 coding sequence is TGTGCCAGCAGTGTCGGCGGGGGGGCGGAGACCCAGTACTTC. Translated: CASSVGGGAETQYF.

V and J are TRBV6-4 and TRBJ1-5, with D possibly being TRBD1 (5 bases). The CDR3 consists of 15 residues. Per the germline V gene, CDR1 is MRHNA and CDR2 is SNTAGT. V was cut by 8 bases and J by 0 bases, with 14 bases left in between. The CDR3 DNA reads TGTGCCAGCGCCCCCCAGGGTCATAGCAATCAGCCCCAGCATTTT. It translates to CASAPQGHSNQPQHF.

V usage is TRBV30 and J usage is TRBJ2-5; D unresolved. The CDR3 length is 14 residues. The germline gives CDR1 GTSNPN, CDR2 SVGIG (reference sequence). V dropped 0 bases and J dropped 5 bases, with 13 bases sitting between them. The CDR3 coding sequence is TGTGCCTGGAGTGTATCCCCAGACTGGGAGACCCAGTACTTC. It translates to CAWSVSPDWETQYF.

The count of this clone is one. The gene calls are TRBV5-4 and TRBJ2-2; D ambiguous. Trimming stripped 4 bases from V and 6 bases from J, with 10 bases between. The CDR3 consists of 13 residues. Looked up from germline, CDR1 is SGHNT and CDR2 is YYREEE (reference sequence). CDR3 bases: TGTGCCAGCAGCCCGTTAGAGGCCGGGGAGCTGTTTTTT. The encoded protein is CASSPLEAGELFF.

This chain joins TRBV11-3 and TRBJ2-1; TRBD2 matches 8 bases. This CDR3 comprises 17 residues. Germline CDR1 SGHNT, CDR2 YENEEA. V shed 4 bases, J shed 4 bases, and the junction held 12 bases outside the gene matches. The CDR3 nucleotides are TGTGCCAGCAGCTCCGCCTCGGGGGGGGCGGGGTACAATGAGCAGTTCTTC. Translation: CASSSASGGAGYNEQFF.

V gene TRBV7-9 combines with J gene TRBJ1-1; perhaps TRBD1 as D (5 bases). V dropped 0 bases and J dropped 5 bases, with 10 bases sitting between them. The germline V gene encodes CDR1 SEHNR and CDR2 FQNEAQ (reference sequence). The CDR3 has 14 amino acids. This CDR3 is CASSLAGRETEAFF. The CDR3, as DNA: TGTGCCAGCAGCTTAGCGGGGCGTGAGACTGAAGCTTTCTTT.

This chain links TRBV10-3 with TRBJ1-3, with 7 bases matching TRBD1. The CDR3 is made up of 15 amino acids. V lost 6 bases to trimming and J lost 2 bases; unmatched junction nucleotides: 7. Germline V CDR1 and CDR2: ENHRY, SYGVKD. The DNA of the CDR3 is TGTGCCATCAGGGGATATGACAGGGCTGGAAACACCATATATTTT. This sequence encodes CAIRGYDRAGNTIYF.

This chain uses TRBV7-8 with TRBJ2-3; tentatively, D is TRBD2 (5 bases). Trimming pared 5 bases from V and 8 bases from J, leaving 11 bases between. CDR3 length equals 12 residues. Germline V gives CDR1 SGHVS, CDR2 FQNEAQ. The CDR3 DNA is TGTGCCAGCAGCCATGACTACGCTACGCAGTATTTT. Encoded protein: CASSHDYATQYF.

The chain joins TRBV12-5 to TRBJ1-1; possible D gene TRBD1, 5 bases. Germline assignment: CDR1 LGHNT and CDR2 FRNRAP. Trimming pared 6 bases from V and 1 base from J, leaving 15 bases between. This CDR3 comprises 15 residues. Here the CDR3 reads CASGPDTGTNTEAFF. In nucleotides, the CDR3 is TGTGCTAGTGGGCCGGACACCGGAACGAACACTGAAGCTTTCTTT.